This T cell receptor beta chain was retrieved from a study of cytomegalovirus exposure and HLA in healthy donors. 60 Vbeta and 13 Jbeta primers were used in PCR. Assay used: immunoSEQ multiplex PCR; TCRdb lists only in-frame clones, some missing. The sample yields roughly 130,000 clones, 65% to 75% seen once. This CDR3 has 14 residues. V gave up 9 bases and J gave up 5 bases, with 16 bases separating them. CDR1 is LNHDA, CDR2 SQIVND, per germline (reference sequence). Sequenced input: PBMCs. The gene calls are TRBV19 and TRBJ2-2, with D perhaps matching TRBD1 (6 bases). The sequence was collected from a woman aged 50 to 60 in good health and CMV-seropositive. The CDR3 DNA reads TGTGCCAGCGGGACACGGTTTTTTACCGGGGAGCTGTTTTTT. Its protein is CASGTRFFTGELFF.